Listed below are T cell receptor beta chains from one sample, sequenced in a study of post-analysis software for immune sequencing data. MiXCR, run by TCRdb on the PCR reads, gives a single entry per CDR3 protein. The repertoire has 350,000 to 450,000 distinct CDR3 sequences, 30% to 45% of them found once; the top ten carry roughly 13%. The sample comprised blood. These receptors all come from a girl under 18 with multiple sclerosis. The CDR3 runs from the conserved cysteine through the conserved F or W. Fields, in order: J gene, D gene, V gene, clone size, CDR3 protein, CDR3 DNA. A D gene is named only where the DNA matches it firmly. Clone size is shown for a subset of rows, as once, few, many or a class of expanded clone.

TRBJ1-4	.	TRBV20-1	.	CSAEWANEKLFF	TGCAGTGCTGAATGGGCTAATGAAAAACTGTTTTTT
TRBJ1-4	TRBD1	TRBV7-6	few	CASSLVGQANEKLFF	TGTGCCAGCAGCTTAGTGGGACAGGCGAATGAAAAACTGTTTTTT
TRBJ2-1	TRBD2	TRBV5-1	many	CASSPGGGYNEQFF	TGCGCCAGCAGCCCGGGAGGAGGCTACAATGAGCAGTTCTTC
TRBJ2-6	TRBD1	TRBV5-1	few	CASRGQGASGANVLTF	TGCGCCAGCCGGGGACAGGGGGCGTCTGGGGCCAACGTCCTGACTTTC
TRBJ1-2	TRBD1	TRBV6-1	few	CASSDVRQGWGSGYTF	TGTGCCAGCAGTGACGTGAGACAGGGGTGGGGATCTGGCTACACCTTC
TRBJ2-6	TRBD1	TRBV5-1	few	CASSSRGSGANVLTF	TGCGCCAGCAGCTCCAGGGGGTCTGGGGCCAACGTCCTGACTTTC
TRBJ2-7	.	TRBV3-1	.	CASSPRGNHEQYF	TGTGCCAGCAGCCCCAGGGGAAACCACGAGCAGTACTTC
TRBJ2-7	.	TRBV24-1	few	CATSDFPGSYEQYF	TGTGCCACCAGTGATTTCCCGGGATCCTACGAGCAGTACTTC
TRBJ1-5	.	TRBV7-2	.	CASSFGPGLNQPQHF	TGTGCCAGCAGCTTCGGCCCCGGACTGAATCAGCCCCAGCATTTT
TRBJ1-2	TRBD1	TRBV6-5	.	CASSPGTDAGYTF	TGTGCCAGCAGCCCCGGGACAGACGCTGGCTACACCTTC
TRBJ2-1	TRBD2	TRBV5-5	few	CASSLARGGRPNEQFF	TGTGCCAGCAGCTTGGCCCGGGGGGGTAGACCCAATGAGCAGTTCTTC
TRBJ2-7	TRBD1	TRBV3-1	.	CVSSQETGGEQYF	TGTGTCAGCAGCCAAGAGACAGGGGGCGAGCAGTACTTC
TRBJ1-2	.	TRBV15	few	CATSRDWAGREEGYTF	TGTGCCACCAGCAGAGATTGGGCCGGCAGGGAGGAAGGCTACACCTTC
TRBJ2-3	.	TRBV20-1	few	CSARDYTTSDTQYF	TGCAGTGCTAGGGACTATACTACTTCCGATACGCAGTATTTT
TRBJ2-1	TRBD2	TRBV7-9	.	CASSLSQAGNNEQFF	TGTGCCAGCAGCTTATCCCAAGCGGGGAACAATGAGCAGTTCTTC
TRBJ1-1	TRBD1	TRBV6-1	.	CASDRGRGTEAFF	TGTGCCAGCGACAGGGGTAGGGGGACTGAAGCTTTCTTT